These T cell receptor beta chains were read from a single sample in a study of naive CD8 T cells in extremely preterm neonates. TCRdb's table, derived via immunoSEQ multiplex PCR, lists solely in-frame clones and lacks some. The sample consists of 5,500 to 9,000 clones, 95% to 98% of them appearing once. What was sequenced was naive CD8+ T cells from blood. All receptors come from a human donor in good health. CDR3s include the opening cysteine and the closing phenylalanine or tryptophan. The order of the fields is CDR3 length, J gene, clone size, D gene, V gene, CDR3 protein, CDR3 DNA. The D gene is left open where the match is weak. Rows may omit the clone size; those that give it use once, few, many or a size class.

CDR3 length: 13; J gene: TRBJ2-7; clone size: .; D gene: .; V gene: TRBV28; CDR3 protein: CASSLNQVHEQYF; CDR3 DNA: TGTGCCAGCAGTTTAAATCAGGTCCACGAGCAGTACTTC
CDR3 length: 13; J gene: TRBJ1-2; clone size: .; D gene: .; V gene: TRBV13; CDR3 protein: CASSLGQGDGYTF; CDR3 DNA: TGTGCCAGCAGCTTAGGCCAAGGGGATGGCTACACCTTC
CDR3 length: 15; J gene: TRBJ1-2; clone size: .; D gene: .; V gene: TRBV6-1; CDR3 protein: CASRLGRTGTYGYTF; CDR3 DNA: TGTGCCAGCAGGCTGGGGAGGACCGGGACCTATGGCTACACCTTC
CDR3 length: 15; J gene: TRBJ1-2; clone size: .; D gene: TRBD1; V gene: TRBV27; CDR3 protein: CASSSSPGTGYGYTF; CDR3 DNA: TGTGCCAGCAGTTCTTCCCCCGGGACAGGGTATGGCTACACCTTC
CDR3 length: 14; J gene: TRBJ1-2; clone size: .; D gene: .; V gene: TRBV16; CDR3 protein: CASSPDRGRGGYTF; CDR3 DNA: TGTGCCAGCAGCCCGGACAGAGGGAGAGGCGGCTACACCTTC
CDR3 length: 17; J gene: TRBJ1-2; clone size: .; D gene: TRBD1; V gene: TRBV18; CDR3 protein: CASSPLHSRQGVDGYTF; CDR3 DNA: TGTGCCAGCTCACCACTCCACAGTAGACAGGGGGTGGATGGCTACACCTTC
CDR3 length: 11; J gene: TRBJ2-7; clone size: .; D gene: .; V gene: TRBV9; CDR3 protein: CASSPGYEQYF; CDR3 DNA: TGTGCCAGCAGCCCCGGCTACGAGCAGTACTTC
CDR3 length: 15; J gene: TRBJ1-5; clone size: .; D gene: TRBD1; V gene: TRBV5-6; CDR3 protein: CASSSGGRGNQPQHF; CDR3 DNA: TGTGCCAGCAGCTCAGGGGGCAGGGGCAATCAGCCCCAGCATTTT
CDR3 length: 16; J gene: TRBJ2-7; clone size: .; D gene: TRBD2; V gene: TRBV19; CDR3 protein: CASSINSGEGSYEQYF; CDR3 DNA: TGTGCCAGTAGTATTAATAGCGGGGAAGGGTCCTACGAGCAGTACTTC
CDR3 length: 12; J gene: TRBJ2-3; clone size: .; D gene: .; V gene: TRBV10-3; CDR3 protein: CAISGASDTQYF; CDR3 DNA: TGTGCCATCAGCGGAGCGTCAGATACGCAGTATTTT
CDR3 length: 18; J gene: TRBJ1-6; clone size: .; D gene: .; V gene: TRBV18; CDR3 protein: CASSPGQRVSSYNSPLHF; CDR3 DNA: TGTGCCAGCTCACCCGGACAGCGAGTCAGCTCCTATAATTCCCCCCTCCACTTT
CDR3 length: 13; J gene: TRBJ1-1; clone size: .; D gene: .; V gene: TRBV19; CDR3 protein: CATSPGQFTEAFF; CDR3 DNA: TGTGCTACCTCGCCCGGACAGTTCACTGAAGCTTTCTTT
CDR3 length: 13; J gene: TRBJ1-2; clone size: .; D gene: .; V gene: TRBV19; CDR3 protein: CASSPGSGYGYTF; CDR3 DNA: TGTGCCAGTAGTCCGGGCAGCGGCTATGGCTACACCTTC
CDR3 length: 13; J gene: TRBJ1-1; clone size: .; D gene: .; V gene: TRBV7-9; CDR3 protein: CASSSSRATEAFF; CDR3 DNA: TGTGCCAGCAGCTCGTCGAGGGCCACTGAAGCTTTCTTT
CDR3 length: 14; J gene: TRBJ2-7; clone size: .; D gene: TRBD2; V gene: TRBV4-1; CDR3 protein: CASSPSGGDYEQYF; CDR3 DNA: TGCGCCAGCAGCCCCTCGGGGGGGGACTACGAGCAGTACTTC
CDR3 length: 15; J gene: TRBJ2-7; clone size: .; D gene: .; V gene: TRBV9; CDR3 protein: CASSVDYSPNYEQYF; CDR3 DNA: TGTGCCAGCAGCGTAGATTACAGTCCCAACTACGAGCAGTACTTC
CDR3 length: 15; J gene: TRBJ1-2; clone size: .; D gene: .; V gene: TRBV29-1; CDR3 protein: CSSTQSSQGFEGYTF; CDR3 DNA: TGCAGCTCTACCCAGAGCTCACAGGGATTTGAGGGCTACACCTTC
CDR3 length: 15; J gene: TRBJ2-5; clone size: .; D gene: TRBD1; V gene: TRBV6-5; CDR3 protein: CASSQGVRVQETQYF; CDR3 DNA: TGTGCCAGCAGTCAGGGGGTCAGGGTCCAAGAGACCCAGTACTTC
CDR3 length: 14; J gene: TRBJ2-7; clone size: .; D gene: .; V gene: TRBV28; CDR3 protein: CASSLGQGLDEQYF; CDR3 DNA: TGTGCCAGCAGTTTAGGGCAGGGTCTAGACGAGCAGTACTTC
CDR3 length: 14; J gene: TRBJ1-5; clone size: .; D gene: .; V gene: TRBV5-1; CDR3 protein: CASSQDYGSQPQHF; CDR3 DNA: TGCGCCAGCAGCCAAGACTATGGGTCTCAGCCCCAGCATTTT
CDR3 length: 18; J gene: TRBJ2-6; clone size: .; D gene: TRBD1; V gene: TRBV4-1; CDR3 protein: CASSSGQGVGSGANVLTF; CDR3 DNA: TGCGCCAGCAGCTCGGGACAGGGGGTAGGATCTGGGGCCAACGTCCTGACTTTC
CDR3 length: 16; J gene: TRBJ1-5; clone size: once; D gene: TRBD1; V gene: TRBV4-1; CDR3 protein: CASSPTPGTENQPQHF; CDR3 DNA: TGCGCCAGCAGCCCGACTCCCGGGACAGAGAATCAGCCCCAGCATTTT
CDR3 length: 13; J gene: TRBJ1-2; clone size: .; D gene: .; V gene: TRBV30; CDR3 protein: CAWSPDRGNGYTF; CDR3 DNA: TGTGCCTGGAGCCCGGACAGAGGAAATGGCTACACCTTC
CDR3 length: 14; J gene: TRBJ1-4; clone size: once; D gene: .; V gene: TRBV7-8; CDR3 protein: CASSLEQSNEKLFF; CDR3 DNA: TGTGCCAGCAGCTTAGAACAGAGTAATGAAAAACTGTTTTTT
CDR3 length: 15; J gene: TRBJ1-2; clone size: .; D gene: .; V gene: TRBV9; CDR3 protein: CASSVGQRSAYGYTF; CDR3 DNA: TGTGCCAGCAGCGTCGGACAGCGGAGCGCTTATGGCTACACCTTC
CDR3 length: 14; J gene: TRBJ1-2; clone size: .; D gene: TRBD1; V gene: TRBV7-6; CDR3 protein: CASSLAGTGNGYTF; CDR3 DNA: TGTGCCAGCAGCTTAGCCGGGACAGGGAACGGCTACACCTTC
CDR3 length: 15; J gene: TRBJ1-6; clone size: .; D gene: .; V gene: TRBV9; CDR3 protein: CASSVDSSYNSPLHF; CDR3 DNA: TGTGCCAGCAGCGTAGATTCATCCTATAATTCACCCCTCCACTTT
CDR3 length: 14; J gene: TRBJ1-1; clone size: once; D gene: .; V gene: TRBV29-1; CDR3 protein: CSVEKGGRRTEAFF; CDR3 DNA: TGCAGCGTTGAGAAGGGGGGGCGGAGGACTGAAGCTTTCTTT
CDR3 length: 17; J gene: TRBJ2-1; clone size: .; D gene: TRBD2; V gene: TRBV30; CDR3 protein: CAWSVWGPSGGDNEQFF; CDR3 DNA: TGTGCCTGGAGTGTATGGGGTCCTAGCGGGGGAGACAATGAGCAGTTCTTC
CDR3 length: 14; J gene: TRBJ2-7; clone size: .; D gene: .; V gene: TRBV5-4; CDR3 protein: CASSDWDTSYEQYF; CDR3 DNA: TGTGCCAGCAGCGATTGGGACACCTCCTACGAGCAGTACTTC
CDR3 length: 14; J gene: TRBJ1-6; clone size: .; D gene: .; V gene: TRBV27; CDR3 protein: CASSWGVHNSPLHF; CDR3 DNA: TGTGCCAGCAGCTGGGGGGTTCATAATTCACCCCTCCACTTT
CDR3 length: 14; J gene: TRBJ2-2; clone size: .; D gene: .; V gene: TRBV29-1; CDR3 protein: CSVEWGRGTGELFF; CDR3 DNA: TGCAGCGTTGAGTGGGGGCGCGGCACCGGGGAGCTGTTTTTT
CDR3 length: 14; J gene: TRBJ2-7; clone size: .; D gene: TRBD1; V gene: TRBV7-2; CDR3 protein: CASFGQGQSYEQYF; CDR3 DNA: TGTGCCAGCTTTGGACAGGGACAATCCTACGAGCAGTACTTC
CDR3 length: 11; J gene: TRBJ1-1; clone size: .; D gene: .; V gene: TRBV7-9; CDR3 protein: CASSSRTEAFF; CDR3 DNA: TGTGCCAGCAGCTCCAGGACAGAAGCTTTCTTT
CDR3 length: 13; J gene: TRBJ1-6; clone size: .; D gene: .; V gene: TRBV10-1; CDR3 protein: CASTLGQTSPLHF; CDR3 DNA: TGCGCCAGCACCCTGGGGCAGACCTCACCCCTCCACTTT
CDR3 length: 12; J gene: TRBJ1-1; clone size: .; D gene: .; V gene: TRBV30; CDR3 protein: CAWVPGSTEAFF; CDR3 DNA: TGTGCCTGGGTTCCAGGGTCCACTGAAGCTTTCTTT
CDR3 length: 14; J gene: TRBJ2-3; clone size: .; D gene: TRBD2; V gene: TRBV7-9; CDR3 protein: CASSLGGRSDTQYF; CDR3 DNA: TGTGCCAGCAGCTTGGGAGGGAGGTCAGATACGCAGTATTTT
CDR3 length: 14; J gene: TRBJ2-1; clone size: .; D gene: .; V gene: TRBV13; CDR3 protein: CASSLGGGDNEQFF; CDR3 DNA: TGTGCCAGCAGCTTAGGAGGGGGGGACAATGAGCAGTTCTTC
CDR3 length: 17; J gene: TRBJ2-3; clone size: .; D gene: .; V gene: TRBV15; CDR3 protein: CATSIPAGLLIEDTQYF; CDR3 DNA: TGTGCCACCAGCATCCCAGCAGGGCTTCTGATAGAAGATACGCAGTATTTT
CDR3 length: 13; J gene: TRBJ2-1; clone size: .; D gene: .; V gene: TRBV11-2; CDR3 protein: CASSGQAYNEQFF; CDR3 DNA: TGTGCCAGCAGCGGGCAGGCTTACAATGAGCAGTTCTTC
CDR3 length: 17; J gene: TRBJ1-1; clone size: .; D gene: .; V gene: TRBV18; CDR3 protein: CASSPLGLGLMNTEAFF; CDR3 DNA: TGTGCCAGCTCACCATTAGGGTTGGGACTGATGAACACTGAAGCTTTCTTT
CDR3 length: 14; J gene: TRBJ1-4; clone size: .; D gene: TRBD1; V gene: TRBV9; CDR3 protein: CASSGRDSNEKLFF; CDR3 DNA: TGTGCCAGCAGCGGCCGGGACAGTAATGAAAAACTGTTTTTT
CDR3 length: 13; J gene: TRBJ2-1; clone size: once; D gene: TRBD1; V gene: TRBV19; CDR3 protein: CASWTGQMNEQFF; CDR3 DNA: TGTGCCAGTTGGACAGGACAAATGAATGAGCAGTTCTTC
CDR3 length: 15; J gene: TRBJ2-4; clone size: .; D gene: .; V gene: TRBV11-2; CDR3 protein: CASSLGDRGGDIQYF; CDR3 DNA: TGTGCCAGCAGCTTAGGAGACAGGGGAGGGGACATTCAGTACTTC
CDR3 length: 13; J gene: TRBJ1-1; clone size: .; D gene: .; V gene: TRBV9; CDR3 protein: CASSVGGGDEAFF; CDR3 DNA: TGTGCCAGCAGCGTAGGAGGAGGGGACGAAGCTTTCTTT
CDR3 length: 14; J gene: TRBJ2-7; clone size: .; D gene: .; V gene: TRBV7-6; CDR3 protein: CASSDDVGRSGQYF; CDR3 DNA: TGTGCCAGCAGCGACGACGTGGGCCGCAGCGGGCAGTACTTC